Listed below are T cell receptor beta chains from one sample, sequenced in a study of identical twins. TCRdb independently ran MiXCR on the 5' RACE reads; one entry per CDR3 protein. The sample includes approximately 530,000 distinct CDR3 sequences, about a fifth seen only once; the top ten take approximately 0.49%. These data are also associated with another study on yellow fever vaccine responses in identical twins.

Sequencing was carried out using CD4+ T cells sorted from blood. The receptors come from a woman aged 18-30 years in good health. The CDR3 runs from the conserved cysteine through the conserved F or W.

v_gene: TRBV6-1
j_gene: TRBJ1-6
CDR3aa: CASSKSGQGANSPLHF

v_gene: TRBV2
j_gene: TRBJ2-1
CDR3aa: CASEGLPGYNEQFF

v_gene: TRBV10-3
j_gene: TRBJ2-2
CDR3aa: CATGKNTGELFF

v_gene: TRBV11-1
j_gene: TRBJ2-4
CDR3aa: CASSWGTGGMYGKNIQYF

v_gene: TRBV5-1
j_gene: TRBJ2-6
CDR3aa: CASSLDAGSGGANVLTF

v_gene: TRBV2
j_gene: TRBJ1-1
CDR3aa: CASSERGLNTEAFF

v_gene: TRBV27
j_gene: TRBJ1-1
CDR3aa: CASSPTGRTEAFF

v_gene: TRBV2
j_gene: TRBJ2-7
CDR3aa: CASRDLGEQYF

v_gene: TRBV15
j_gene: TRBJ2-1
CDR3aa: CATSRGTSGKGEQFF

v_gene: TRBV6-4
j_gene: TRBJ2-1
CDR3aa: CASSYYQGGEQFF

v_gene: TRBV5-1
j_gene: TRBJ2-5
CDR3aa: CASSLGLAVPPAETQYF

v_gene: TRBV7-8
j_gene: TRBJ2-1
CDR3aa: CASSLAGSGRANEQFF

v_gene: TRBV9
j_gene: TRBJ2-3
CDR3aa: CASSETALAGPGTDTQYF

v_gene: TRBV20-1
j_gene: TRBJ2-2
CDR3aa: CSAKTGFNTGELFF

v_gene: TRBV28
j_gene: TRBJ2-1
CDR3aa: CASRPSSGRGAYNEQFF

v_gene: TRBV12-3/TRBV12-4
j_gene: TRBJ1-1
CDR3aa: CASRGRVMNTEAFF

v_gene: TRBV20-1
j_gene: TRBJ2-7
CDR3aa: CSARLAGASYEQYF

v_gene: TRBV5-1
j_gene: TRBJ2-3
CDR3aa: CASSLAPSGLAGGYVTDTQYF

v_gene: TRBV3-1
j_gene: TRBJ2-2
CDR3aa: CASSPSLIGGELFF

v_gene: TRBV24-1
j_gene: TRBJ2-7
CDR3aa: CATSDPTTGTGAVYEQYF

v_gene: TRBV5-1
j_gene: TRBJ1-1
CDR3aa: CASSLAGTRISEAFF

v_gene: TRBV20-1
j_gene: TRBJ2-3
CDR3aa: CSARGTLSTDTQYF

v_gene: TRBV12-3/TRBV12-4
j_gene: TRBJ2-5
CDR3aa: CASSSGVRETQYF

v_gene: TRBV9
j_gene: TRBJ2-1
CDR3aa: CAFGDGPRGPYNEQFF

v_gene: TRBV5-1
j_gene: TRBJ2-1
CDR3aa: CASSPLAYNEQFF

v_gene: TRBV29-1
j_gene: TRBJ2-1
CDR3aa: CSVPRLAGAYNEQFF

v_gene: TRBV12-3/TRBV12-4
j_gene: TRBJ2-5
CDR3aa: CASRLKSRETQYF

v_gene: TRBV10-3
j_gene: TRBJ1-2
CDR3aa: CAIRDGQAGYTF

v_gene: TRBV3-1
j_gene: TRBJ1-2
CDR3aa: CASSQDQASYGYTF

v_gene: TRBV20-1
j_gene: TRBJ2-3
CDR3aa: CSATLLAGNTDTQYF

v_gene: TRBV5-1
j_gene: TRBJ2-7
CDR3aa: CASSLVAGSGEQYF

v_gene: TRBV20-1
j_gene: TRBJ2-1
CDR3aa: CSARQQDASSYNEQFF

v_gene: TRBV3-1
j_gene: TRBJ2-7
CDR3aa: CASSQEHKTSEQYF

v_gene: TRBV6-1
j_gene: TRBJ1-2
CDR3aa: CASRDRGKGSNYGYTF

v_gene: TRBV5-1
j_gene: TRBJ1-6
CDR3aa: CASSPGQGAYDYNSPLHF

v_gene: TRBV20-1
j_gene: TRBJ1-5
CDR3aa: CSARSAVANQPQHF

v_gene: TRBV15
j_gene: TRBJ2-3
CDR3aa: CATSGGAGGSTDTQYF

v_gene: TRBV24-1
j_gene: TRBJ2-2
CDR3aa: CATSDLYAFGDTGELFF

v_gene: TRBV2
j_gene: TRBJ2-3
CDR3aa: CASSGTGYPDTQYF

v_gene: TRBV11-1
j_gene: TRBJ2-5
CDR3aa: CASSHSEYARKTQETQYF

v_gene: TRBV12-3/TRBV12-4
j_gene: TRBJ2-7
CDR3aa: CASRLAGRATYEQYF

v_gene: TRBV6-5
j_gene: TRBJ1-4
CDR3aa: CASSSTGGYNEKLFF

v_gene: TRBV6-9
j_gene: TRBJ2-7
CDR3aa: CASSSGVRDIGNYEQYF

v_gene: TRBV18
j_gene: TRBJ2-5
CDR3aa: CASSPWAESIQETQYF

v_gene: TRBV28
j_gene: TRBJ2-1
CDR3aa: CASQLISGSYEQFF

v_gene: TRBV7-8
j_gene: TRBJ2-2
CDR3aa: CASSLLRDSRSGELFF

v_gene: TRBV29-1
j_gene: TRBJ2-7
CDR3aa: CSVRAGGSSYEQYF

v_gene: TRBV3-1
j_gene: TRBJ1-2
CDR3aa: CASSPRPGNYGYTF

v_gene: TRBV19
j_gene: TRBJ2-2
CDR3aa: CASTSAGSYTGELFF

v_gene: TRBV12-3/TRBV12-4
j_gene: TRBJ2-7
CDR3aa: CASSSGGLADFSYEQYF

v_gene: TRBV7-6
j_gene: TRBJ2-7
CDR3aa: CASSLDILAGGSGEQYF

v_gene: TRBV7-3
j_gene: TRBJ1-4
CDR3aa: CASSLTGTGNEKLFF

v_gene: TRBV5-1
j_gene: TRBJ2-7
CDR3aa: CASSSGLAVLIEQYF